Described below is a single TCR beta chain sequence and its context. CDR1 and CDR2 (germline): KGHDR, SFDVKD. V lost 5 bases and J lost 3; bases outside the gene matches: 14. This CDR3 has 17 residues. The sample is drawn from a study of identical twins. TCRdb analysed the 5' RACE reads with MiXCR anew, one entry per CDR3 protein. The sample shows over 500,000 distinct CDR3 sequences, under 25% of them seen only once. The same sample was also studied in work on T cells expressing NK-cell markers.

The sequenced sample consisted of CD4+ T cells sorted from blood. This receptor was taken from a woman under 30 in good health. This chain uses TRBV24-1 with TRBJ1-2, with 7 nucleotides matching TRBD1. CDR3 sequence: CATSVRPGQPSDYGYTF. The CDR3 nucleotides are TGTGCCACCAGTGTCAGGCCGGGACAGCCAAGCGACTATGGCTACACCTTC.